The 12 T cell receptor beta chains below come from one sample, sequenced in a study of prognosis after radiotherapy for stage I lung cancer. Genomic DNA was subjected to two-round multiplex PCR for amplification of TCR beta CDR3. Primers specific to each TRBV and TRBJ gene drove first-round PCR. One entry per CDR3 protein results from TCRdb running MiXCR on the multiplex PCR reads. The sample lists 13,000 or so distinct CDR3 sequences; roughly 50% were seen once. The input for sequencing was PBMCs, taken before or after stereotactic body radiation therapy (not recorded which). These receptors came from a donor over 45 with non-small cell lung cancer.

This clonotype was recorded a few times. One end of the junction is discordant with germline, which a read error may explain. This chain uses TRBV15 with TRBJ2-7, with 7 positions matching TRBD1. The CDR3 sequence is 15 residues long. Looked up from germline, CDR1 is LNHNV and CDR2 is YYDKDF (reference sequence). CDR3 in amino acids: CVTSADRAVYYEQYF. Here the CDR3 DNA reads TGTGTCACCAGCGCCGACAGGGCCGTCTACTACGAGCAGTACTTC.

The chain links TRBV20-1 to TRBJ1-1; the D is unclear. The ends were cut back, 0 bases at V and 5 bases at J, with 10 bases in the middle. Looked up from germline, CDR1 is DFQATT and CDR2 is SNEGSKA (reference sequence). The CDR3 is made up of 13 amino acids. CDR3 coding DNA: TGCAGTGCTAGAGATCACCGGGGAACTGAAGCTTTCTTT. Its translation: CSARDHRGTEAFF.

Within the sample, this clonotype is medium-sized. This chain uses TRBV20-1 with TRBJ1-6, with D unclear. Germline CDR1 is DFQATT and CDR2 is SNEGSKA (reference sequence). V lost 4 bases and J lost 9, with 13 bases in between. The CDR3 runs 13 residues. The CDR3 nucleotides read TGCAGTGCTAACCGCGACCAGGCTTCACCCCTCCACTTT. It yields the protein CSANRDQASPLHF.

This clonotype qualifies as medium-sized. In DNA form, the CDR3 reads TGTGCCAGCAGTCCCAATTTCGACAGGGCTTATGAGCAGTTCTTC. As protein: CASSPNFDRAYEQFF. This chain links TRBV27 with TRBJ2-1, with 7 bases lining up with TRBD1. Germline CDR1 reads MNHEY; CDR2 reads SMNVEV (reference sequence). The CDR3 contains 15 residues. V was pared by 5 bases and J by 8 bases, with 12 bases of the junction left unmatched.

V is TRBV7-9 and J is TRBJ2-3; D unresolved. There are 16 residues in the CDR3. Germline CDR1 is SEHNR and CDR2 is FQNEAQ (reference sequence). Trimming removed 1 base from V and 0 bases from J, with 11 bases in between. The CDR3 spells CASSLGLDLSTDTQYF. CDR3 coding DNA: TGTGCCAGCAGCTTAGGTCTAGACCTTAGCACAGATACGCAGTATTTT.

This clonotype was counted at least ten times. The chain joins TRBV9 to TRBJ2-1, with D maybe TRBD2 (5 bases). V lost 0 bases and J 3 bases, leaving 13 bases between the germline ends. Germline values: CDR1 SGDLS, CDR2 YYNGEE. The CDR3 is made up of 16 amino acids. The CDR3 sequence: CASSVDPGEHYNEQFF. The DNA for the CDR3 is TGTGCCAGCAGCGTAGATCCCGGGGAGCACTACAATGAGCAGTTCTTC.

The chain links TRBV6-1 to TRBJ2-1; D gene ambiguous. The CDR3 has 15 residues. The germline V gene has CDR1 MNHNS and CDR2 SASEGT. V was trimmed by 3 bases and J by 0 bases, leaving 9 bases between them. The CDR3 coding sequence is TGTGCCAGCAGTGATTGTGTGATCTCCTACAATGAGCAGTTCTTC. It specifies CASSDCVISYNEQFF.

This rearrangement joins TRBV7-6 to TRBJ1-1; D is unclear. The CDR3 contains 13 residues. V lost 7 bases, J lost 5 bases, and 14 bases lay in between. Germline CDR1 SGHVS, CDR2 FNYEAQ. The CDR3 nucleotides are TGTGCCAGCAACGTCGGGAGGAAAACTGAAGCTTTCTTT. Protein product: CASNVGRKTEAFF. Looking up the rest from reference TRBV7-6 and TRBJ1-1 gives the full variable domain: GAGVSQSPRYKVTKRGQDVALRCDPISGHVSLYWYRQALGQGPEFLTYFNYEAQQDKSGLPNDRFSAERPEGSISTLTIQRTEQRDSAMYRCASNVGRKTEAFFGQGTRLTVV.

The V gene is TRBV6-6, the J gene TRBJ2-7; no clear D gene. CDR3 length: 14 residues. Trimming stripped 0 bases from V and 5 bases from J, with 11 bases between. Germline V CDR1 and CDR2: MNHNY, SVGAGI (reference sequence). The chain's CDR3 is CASSYSIGRNEQYF. In DNA, the CDR3 is TGTGCCAGCAGTTACTCGATCGGGCGGAACGAGCAGTACTTC.

CDR3 sequence reads: CASSLDRIEQFF. CDR3 sequence (DNA): TGTGCCAGCAGTCTTGACAGGATTGAGCAGTTCTTC. V and J are TRBV27 and TRBJ2-1, with D possibly matching TRBD1 (6 bases). Trimming stripped 5 bases from V and 9 bases from J, with 11 bases between. The CDR3 covers 12 residues. In germline, CDR1 is MNHEY, CDR2 SMNVEV (reference sequence).

This clonotype was found many times. The chain carries TRBV14 and TRBJ2-1; D gene unclear. The V gene's germline CDR1 is SGHDN and CDR2 FVKESK. Deletions cut 0 bases from V and 14 bases from J, with 11 bases between. This CDR3 contains 12 residues. CDR3 nucleotides: TGTGCCAGCAGCCAAGAGCCGAGCACGGAGTTCTTC. It encodes CASSQEPSTEFF. The full variable domain, completed using reference TRBV14 and TRBJ2-1, is EAGVTQFPSHSVIEKGQTVTLRCDPISGHDNLYWYRRVMGKEIKFLLHFVKESKQDESGMPNNRFLAERTGGTYSTLKVQPAELEDSGVYFCASSQEPSTEFFGPGTRLTVL.

This clonotype was found many times. V and J are TRBV28 and TRBJ2-3, with TRBD1 matching 8 bases. CDR1 is MDHEN and CDR2 is SYDVKM in the germline V gene. This CDR3 is built from 13 residues. Germline trimming cut 8 bases from V and 7 bases from J; bases unmatched to any gene: 8. The CDR3 region is CASSTQGAYTQYF. The CDR3 nucleotides are TGTGCCAGCTCGACCCAGGGGGCTTATACGCAGTATTTT. The full variable domain, in which reference TRBV28 and TRBJ2-3 provide the parts outside the CDR3, is DVKVTQSSRYLVKRTGEKVFLECVQDMDHENMFWYRQDPGLGLRLIYFSYDVKMKEKGDIPEGYSVSREKKERFSLILESASTNQTSMYLCASSTQGAYTQYFGPGTRLTVL.